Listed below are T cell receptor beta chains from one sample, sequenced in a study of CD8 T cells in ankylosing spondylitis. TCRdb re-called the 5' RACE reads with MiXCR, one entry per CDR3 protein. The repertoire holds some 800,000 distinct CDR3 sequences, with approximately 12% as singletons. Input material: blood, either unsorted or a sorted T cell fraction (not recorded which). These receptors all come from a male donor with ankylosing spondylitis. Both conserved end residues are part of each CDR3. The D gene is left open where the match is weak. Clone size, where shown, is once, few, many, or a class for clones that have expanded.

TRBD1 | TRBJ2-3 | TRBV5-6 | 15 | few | CASSYDRASTDTQYF | TGTGCCAGCAGCTATGACAGGGCTAGCACAGATACGCAGTATTTT
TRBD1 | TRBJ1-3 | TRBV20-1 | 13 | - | CSAYGQDGNTIYF | TGCAGTGCTTACGGACAGGATGGAAACACCATATATTTT
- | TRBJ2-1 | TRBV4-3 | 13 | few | CASSQDVYNEQFF | TGCGCCAGCAGCCAAGATGTCTACAATGAGCAGTTCTTC
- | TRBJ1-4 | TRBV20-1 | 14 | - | CSAQSGTTNEKLFF | TGCAGTGCTCAGTCAGGGACGACTAATGAAAAACTGTTTTTT
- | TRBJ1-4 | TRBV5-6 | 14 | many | CASSNTGPGEKLFF | TGTGCCAGCAGCAACACAGGGCCCGGCGAAAAACTGTTTTTT
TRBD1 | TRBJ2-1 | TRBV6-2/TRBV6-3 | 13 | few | CASRRTGRYEQFF | TGTGCCAGCAGAAGGACAGGGAGGTATGAGCAGTTCTTC
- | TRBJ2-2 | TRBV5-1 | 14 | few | CASSLPVTTGELFF | TGCGCCAGCAGCTTACCCGTAACCACCGGGGAGCTGTTTTTT
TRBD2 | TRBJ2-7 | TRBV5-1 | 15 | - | CASSTGTSASYEQYF | TGCGCCAGCAGCACCGGGACTAGCGCGTCCTACGAGCAGTACTTC
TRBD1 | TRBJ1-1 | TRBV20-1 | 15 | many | CSARDGGTVRTEAFF | TGCAGTGCTAGAGATGGAGGGACAGTCAGAACTGAAGCTTTCTTT
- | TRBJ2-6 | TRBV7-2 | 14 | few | CASSFGSGANVLTF | TGTGCCAGCAGCTTCGGCTCTGGGGCCAACGTCCTGACTTTC
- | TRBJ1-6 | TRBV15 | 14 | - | CATSRRGQNSPLHF | TGTGCCACCAGCAGACGAGGCCAGAATTCACCCCTCCACTTT
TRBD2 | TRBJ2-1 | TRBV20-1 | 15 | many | CSATFGGLASWEQFF | TGCAGTGCTACCTTCGGAGGACTAGCCTCTTGGGAGCAGTTCTTC
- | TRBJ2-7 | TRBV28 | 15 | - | CASSLLVRPWEEQYF | TGTGCCAGCAGTTTATTAGTCAGGCCTTGGGAAGAGCAGTACTTC
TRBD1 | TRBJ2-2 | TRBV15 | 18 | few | CATSRDRVSQRNTGELFF | TGTGCCACCAGCAGGGACAGGGTTTCTCAGCGGAACACCGGGGAGCTGTTTTTT
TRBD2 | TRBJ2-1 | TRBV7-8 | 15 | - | CASSLRLAVGNEQFF | TGTGCCAGCAGCTTAAGACTAGCGGTGGGGAATGAGCAGTTCTTC
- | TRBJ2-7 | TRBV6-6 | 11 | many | CASSMRYEQYF | TGTGCCAGCAGTATGCGCTACGAGCAGTACTTC
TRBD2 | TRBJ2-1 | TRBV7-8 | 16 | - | CASSLVAGDSYNEQFF | TGTGCCAGCAGCTTAGTAGCGGGCGATTCCTACAATGAGCAGTTCTTC
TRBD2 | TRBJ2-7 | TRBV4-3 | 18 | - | CASSREKTAREDMDEQYF | TGCGCCAGCAGCCGGGAGAAGACGGCTCGGGAGGATATGGACGAGCAGTACTTC
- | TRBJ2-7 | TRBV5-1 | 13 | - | CASRGNHLSEQYF | TGCGCCAGCAGAGGAAACCATCTTTCGGAGCAGTACTTC
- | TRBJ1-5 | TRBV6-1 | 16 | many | CASSKRQPHSNQPQHF | TGTGCCAGCAGTAAACGACAACCTCATAGCAATCAGCCCCAGCATTTT
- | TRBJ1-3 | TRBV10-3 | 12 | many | CAIRTGGDTIYF | TGTGCCATCAGAACGGGCGGGGACACCATATATTTT
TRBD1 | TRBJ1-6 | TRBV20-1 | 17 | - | CSARDPTTGTLYSPLHF | TGCAGTGCTAGGGATCCTACGACAGGGACGCTTTATTCACCCCTCCACTTT
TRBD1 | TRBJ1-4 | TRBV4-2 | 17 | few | CASSPWKTGATNEKLFF | TGTGCCAGCAGCCCCTGGAAGACAGGGGCAACTAATGAAAAACTGTTTTTT
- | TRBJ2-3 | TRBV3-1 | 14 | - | CASSPSGVADTQYF | TGTGCCAGCAGCCCGAGTGGGGTGGCAGATACGCAGTATTTT
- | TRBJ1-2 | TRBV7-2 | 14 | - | CASSSRFVEGGYTF | TGTGCCAGCAGCTCCCGTTTTGTAGAGGGAGGCTACACCTTC
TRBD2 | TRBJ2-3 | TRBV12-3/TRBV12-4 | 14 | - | CASRPAGGTDTQYF | TGTGCCAGCAGACCAGCGGGAGGGACAGATACGCAGTATTTT
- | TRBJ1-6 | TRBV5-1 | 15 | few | CASSLELAGDSPLHF | TGCGCCAGCAGCTTGGAGCTCGCGGGGGATTCACCCCTCCACTTT
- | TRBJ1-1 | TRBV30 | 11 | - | CAWSVNAEAFF | TGTGCCTGGAGTGTAAACGCTGAAGCTTTCTTT
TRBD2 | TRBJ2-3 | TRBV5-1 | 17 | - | CASSFYQSSGMTDTQYF | TGCGCCAGCAGCTTTTACCAATCTAGCGGGATGACAGATACGCAGTATTTT
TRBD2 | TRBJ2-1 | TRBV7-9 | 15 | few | CASNRPGTSVREQFF | TGTGCCAGCAACCGCCCCGGGACTAGCGTTCGGGAGCAGTTCTTC
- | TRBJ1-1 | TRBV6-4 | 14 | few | CASSEADGETEAFF | TGTGCCAGCAGTGAGGCAGATGGGGAAACTGAAGCTTTCTTT
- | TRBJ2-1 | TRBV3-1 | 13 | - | CASSQATEDEQFF | TGTGCCAGCAGCCAAGCCACAGAAGATGAGCAGTTCTTC
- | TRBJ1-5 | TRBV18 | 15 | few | CASSPWSNSNQPQHF | TGTGCCAGCTCACCCTGGAGTAATAGCAATCAGCCCCAGCATTTT
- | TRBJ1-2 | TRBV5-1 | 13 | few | CASSFQDNYGYTF | TGCGCCAGCAGCTTTCAGGATAACTATGGCTACACCTTC
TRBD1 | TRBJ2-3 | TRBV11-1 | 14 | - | CASSKQGVADTQYF | TGTGCCAGCAGCAAACAGGGGGTAGCAGATACGCAGTATTTT
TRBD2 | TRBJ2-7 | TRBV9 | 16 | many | CASSPGTSGNSYEQYF | TGTGCCAGCAGCCCGGGGACTAGCGGGAATTCCTACGAGCAGTACTTC
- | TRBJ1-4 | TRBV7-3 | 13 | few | CASSFRPGEKLFF | TGTGCCAGCAGCTTCCGGCCGGGAGAAAAACTGTTTTTT
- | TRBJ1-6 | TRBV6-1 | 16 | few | CASTLAPADYNSPLHF | TGTGCCAGCACCTTGGCCCCGGCGGACTATAATTCACCCCTCCACTTT
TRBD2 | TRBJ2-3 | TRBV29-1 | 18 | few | CSVEGGGTSGRWGDTQYF | TGCAGCGTTGAAGGAGGGGGAACTAGCGGGAGATGGGGAGATACGCAGTATTTT
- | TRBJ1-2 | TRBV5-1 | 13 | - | CASNFDRGYGYTF | TGCGCCAGCAATTTCGACAGAGGCTATGGCTACACCTTC
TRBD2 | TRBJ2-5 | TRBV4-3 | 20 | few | CASSQPSKPPGGGIEETQYF | TGCGCCAGCAGCCAACCCTCTAAGCCCCCGGGCGGGGGGATTGAAGAGACCCAGTACTTC
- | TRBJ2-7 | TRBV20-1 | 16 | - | CSARAAPGGPLYEQYF | TGCAGTGCTAGAGCCGCCCCGGGGGGCCCCCTCTACGAGCAGTACTTC
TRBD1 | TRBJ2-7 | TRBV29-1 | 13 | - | CSVGQGAAYEQYF | TGCAGCGTTGGACAGGGGGCGGCCTACGAGCAGTACTTC
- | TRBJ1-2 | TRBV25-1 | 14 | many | CASSGTPGYYGYTF | TGTGCCAGCAGTGGAACTCCGGGATACTATGGCTACACCTTC
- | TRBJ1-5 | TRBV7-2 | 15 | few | CASSLEAGIYQPQHF | TGTGCCAGCAGCTTAGAGGCGGGGATTTATCAGCCCCAGCATTTT
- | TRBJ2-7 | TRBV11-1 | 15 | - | CASRPTGIPSYEQYF | TGTGCCAGCAGACCTACAGGGATTCCCTCCTACGAGCAGTACTTC
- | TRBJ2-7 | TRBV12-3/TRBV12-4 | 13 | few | CASRPVGSYEQYF | TGTGCCAGCAGGCCGGTGGGCTCATACGAGCAGTACTTC